The 4 T cell receptor beta chains below were found in one sample sequenced in a study of cytomegalovirus exposure and HLA in healthy donors. In the PCR, 60 Vbeta and 13 Jbeta primers were used. TCRdb's table, derived via immunoSEQ multiplex PCR, lists solely in-frame clones and lacks some. The sample includes some 65,000 clones, about 65% of them seen just once. Sequenced input: PBMCs. All receptors derive from a man aged 50 to 60 in good health and CMV-seropositive.

The chain has TRBV7-8 and TRBJ1-4; 9 bases fit TRBD1. With 5 bases clipped from V and 7 bases from J, the junction kept 11 bases outside the gene matches. The CDR3 covers 16 residues. Germline assignment: CDR1 SGHVS and CDR2 FQNEAQ. CDR3 DNA: TGTGCCAGCAGCCGCGACCCGGGACAGGGTAGTGAAAAACTGTTTTTT. Its protein is CASSRDPGQGSEKLFF.

The chain employs TRBV7-2 and TRBJ2-3; maybe TRBD2 (6 bases). This CDR3 is 18 amino acids long. Trimming took 6 bases from V and 0 from J, leaving 22 bases between them. Germline V CDR1 and CDR2: SGHTA, FQGNSA. The CDR3 spells CASRAGTGGTKSTDTQYF. The CDR3 DNA reads TGTGCCAGCAGGGCCGGGACTGGCGGAACCAAAAGCACAGATACGCAGTATTTT.

This clone was seen a single time. The V call is TRBV30, the J call TRBJ2-5, with a tentative D call TRBD2 (5 bases). There are 18 residues in the CDR3. Germline CDR1 GTSNPN, CDR2 SVGIG (reference sequence). Trimming removed 0 bases from V and 0 bases from J, with 20 bases in between. The CDR3 DNA reads as TGTGCCTGGAGTGTCGGTTGGTGGGTAGGAGGAAACCAAGAGACCCAGTACTTC. Residues: CAWSVGWWVGGNQETQYF. Drawing the rest from reference TRBV30 and TRBJ2-5, the complete variable domain is SQTIHQWPATLVQPVGSPLSLECTVEGTSNPNLYWYRQAAGRGLQLLFYSVGIGQISSEVPQNLSASRPQDRQFILSSKKLLLSDSGFYLCAWSVGWWVGGNQETQYFGPGTRLLVL.

V gene TRBV5-6 combines with J gene TRBJ2-4; D uncertain. The ends were cut back, 0 bases at V and 3 bases at J, with 7 bases in the middle. CDR1 and CDR2 from the germline V gene are SGHDT and YYEEEE. The CDR3 covers 14 residues. The chain's CDR3 is CASSLVQHKNIQYF. CDR3 nucleotide sequence: TGTGCCAGCAGCTTGGTACAGCACAAAAACATTCAGTACTTC.